This entry describes one TCR beta chain. Individuals having autoimmune disease history or systemic immunosuppression were not enrolled. The CDR3 sequence is 15 residues long. CDR1 SEHNR and CDR2 FQNEAQ come from the germline V gene (reference sequence). V gave up 4 bases and J gave up 3 bases, with 15 bases separating them. This sample is drawn from a study of OX40 agonist ivuxolimab in advanced cancers. Study-wide background: Every 2 weeks, patients got intravenous ivuxolimab at one of six dose levels (0.01-10 mg/kg). Hepatocellular carcinoma, melanoma, renal cell or head and neck cancer was diagnosed in the dose-escalation patients. The eligibility criteria allowed prior anti-PD-1, anti-PD-L1 or anti-CTLA-4 therapy, and around 38% had some.

This table comes from immunoSEQ multiplex PCR, and its TCRdb copy is limited to in-frame clones, with some not included. This sample carries tens of thousands of clones, 88% of them seen once, and the ten largest clones take approximately 0.27%. The TCR comes from an adult with an advanced solid tumor such as melanoma, head and neck, liver or kidney cancer. The sequenced sample was CD4+ or CD8+ T cells sorted from blood, obtained in a trial of the OX40 agonist ivuxolimab. The V gene is TRBV7-9, the J gene TRBJ1-1; tentative D call: TRBD1 (5 bases). The CDR3 sequence: CASSSGGTRDTEAFF. CDR3 DNA sequence: TGTGCCAGCAGCTCGGGGGGGACCCGGGACACTGAAGCTTTCTTT.